The rows below give T cell receptor beta chains drawn from one sample of a study of T cell responses to AZD1222 COVID-19 vaccine. Some clones are missing from TCRdb's copy, which holds only in-frame ones; the method was immunoSEQ multiplex PCR. The table has some 100,000 clones, around 90% seen once. The specimen was peripheral blood, collected on day 0 of MenACWY control vaccination. These receptors came from an adult in good health. The CDR3 runs from the conserved cysteine through the conserved F or W. D genes are given only for firm matches. The size field is filled for only some rows; it gives once, few, many or a size class.

V gene,D gene,J gene,clone size,CDR3 protein,CDR3 DNA
TRBV6-5,TRBD1,TRBJ1-2,NA,CASITRGLSRGYTF,TGTGCCAGCATAACCAGGGGGCTCTCTAGGGGCTACACCTTC
TRBV20-1,NA,TRBJ2-1,NA,CSASSGSSYNEQFF,TGCAGTGCTAGTAGCGGCAGCTCCTACAATGAGCAGTTCTTC
TRBV7-9,TRBD2,TRBJ2-7,NA,CASSLGGRTTRTSYEQYF,TGTGCCAGCAGCTTAGGCGGGAGGACAACCCGAACTTCCTACGAGCAGTACTTC
TRBV3-1/TRBV3-2,NA,TRBJ1-2,NA,CASTDSTQGGCYTF,TGTGCCAGCACAGACAGTACACAAGGGGGGTGCTACACCTTC
TRBV4-1,TRBD2,TRBJ2-7,few,CASSQDLPSGSYEQYF,TGCGCCAGCAGCCAAGATCTGCCTAGCGGGAGCTACGAGCAGTACTTC
TRBV19,NA,TRBJ1-5,NA,CASSMGTSEVRVNSNQPQHF,TGTGCCAGTAGTATGGGGACTAGTGAAGTACGGGTGAATAGCAATCAGCCCCAGCATTTT
TRBV18,NA,TRBJ2-7,once,CASSPSAGDEQYF,TGTGCCAGCTCACCATCAGCTGGCGACGAGCAGTACTTC
TRBV7-9,NA,TRBJ1-2,NA,CASRRDEMDYGYTF,TGTGCCAGCAGACGAGACGAAATGGACTATGGCTACACCTTC
TRBV7-3,TRBD2,TRBJ2-1,NA,CASSFLAGSNEQFF,TGTGCCAGCAGCTTTCTAGCGGGAAGTAATGAGCAGTTCTTC
TRBV10-3,NA,TRBJ1-5,once,CAISDRANQPQHF,TGTGCCATCAGTGACAGGGCCAATCAGCCCCAGCATTTT
TRBV9,NA,TRBJ2-7,NA,CASSVGTGLAYEQYF,TGTGCCAGCAGCGTAGGCACAGGACTGGCCTACGAGCAGTACTTC
TRBV7-2,NA,TRBJ1-2,once,CASSLGRDTNYGYTF,TGTGCCAGCAGCTTAGGAAGAGATACTAACTATGGCTACACCTTC
TRBV19,NA,TRBJ1-5,NA,CASSSGALGQPQHF,TGTGCCAGTAGTAGTGGGGCTCTCGGTCAGCCCCAGCATTTT
TRBV24-1,TRBD2,TRBJ2-3,NA,CASRSGRAGSTDTQYF,TGTGCCTCACGTAGCGGGAGGGCAGGTTCGACAGATACGCAGTATTTT
TRBV5-1,NA,TRBJ2-7,NA,CASSLGRTLWDEQYF,TGCGCCAGCAGCTTGGGAAGGACACTGTGGGACGAGCAGTACTTC
TRBV15,NA,TRBJ2-1,NA,CATSRDPAGTYNEQFF,TGTGCCACCAGCAGAGATCCGGCGGGAACGTACAATGAGCAGTTCTTC
TRBV10-3,NA,TRBJ2-1,NA,CAISGARVGSYNEQFF,TGTGCCATCAGTGGGGCGCGGGTCGGCTCCTACAATGAGCAGTTCTTC
TRBV27,TRBD2,TRBJ2-7,NA,CASSRPPGLAEYEQYF,TGTGCCAGCAGCCGTCCCCCGGGACTAGCGGAGTACGAGCAGTACTTC
TRBV30,TRBD1,TRBJ1-5,NA,CAWSHAPGQALNQPQHF,TGTGCCTGGAGTCACGCCCCGGGACAGGCCCTTAATCAGCCCCAGCATTTT
TRBV28,NA,TRBJ1-3,NA,CASSRPTSPESGNTIYF,TGTGCCAGCAGCCGACCCACAAGCCCGGAGTCTGGAAACACCATATATTTT
TRBV7-2,NA,TRBJ2-1,NA,CASSSTGPQQFF,TGTGCCAGCAGCTCAACCGGCCCCCAGCAGTTCTTC
TRBV3-1/TRBV3-2,NA,TRBJ1-3,NA,CASSQSPWGSSGNTIYF,TGTGCCAGCAGCCAGAGTCCCTGGGGCTCCTCTGGAAACACCATATATTTT
TRBV6-5,NA,TRBJ2-2,NA,CASSLAGELFF,TGTGCCAGCAGCCTCGCCGGGGAGCTGTTTTTT
TRBV3-1/TRBV3-2,TRBD2,TRBJ2-5,NA,CASSQDGRGKTQYF,TGTGCCAGCAGCCAAGATGGGAGGGGAAAAACCCAGTACTTC
TRBV7-3,TRBD1,TRBJ2-1,NA,CASSSQPTGGNGQFF,TGTGCCAGCAGCTCACAACCCACAGGGGGCAACGGGCAGTTCTTC
TRBV18,NA,TRBJ1-5,NA,CASSPQAGKVQPQHF,TGTGCCAGCTCACCACAGGCAGGGAAGGTTCAGCCCCAGCATTTT
TRBV3-1/TRBV3-2,NA,TRBJ1-3,few,CASSPRTLGNTIYF,TGTGCCAGCAGCCCACGGACCCTTGGAAACACCATATATTTT
TRBV7-2,NA,TRBJ2-1,NA,CASSLPGAAYNEQFF,TGTGCCAGCAGCTTACCAGGGGCGGCCTACAATGAGCAGTTCTTC
TRBV6-2/TRBV6-3,NA,TRBJ1-5,NA,CASSSAYSLGGGQPQHF,TGTGCCAGCAGCTCGGCGTACTCCTTAGGGGGGGGTCAGCCCCAGCATTTT
TRBV5-6,NA,TRBJ2-1,NA,CASSLGSVHEQFF,TGTGCCAGCAGCTTGGGGTCGGTCCATGAGCAGTTCTTC
TRBV5-4,TRBD1,TRBJ1-6,once,CASSLAGTGRISPLHF,TGTGCCAGCAGCTTGGCCGGGACAGGGAGGATCTCACCCCTCCACTTT
TRBV6-5,NA,TRBJ2-7,NA,CASRAQGPYEQYF,TGTGCCAGCAGAGCCCAGGGGCCCTACGAGCAGTACTTC
TRBV23-1,TRBD2,TRBJ2-7,NA,CASRPSGGGTYEQYF,TGCGCCAGCAGACCTAGCGGAGGAGGGACCTACGAGCAGTACTTC
TRBV29-1,TRBD1,TRBJ1-4,NA,CSVSDGTAHEKLFF,TGCAGCGTGTCGGACGGGACAGCACATGAAAAACTGTTTTTT
TRBV4-3,NA,TRBJ1-2,NA,CASSQATGYGYTF,TGCGCCAGCAGCCAAGCTACTGGCTATGGCTACACCTTC
TRBV7-2,NA,TRBJ1-2,NA,CASSLAPGHSYGYTF,TGTGCCAGCAGCTTAGCCCCGGGACACTCCTATGGCTACACCTTC
TRBV5-1,NA,TRBJ2-3,NA,CASSLEGRSSTDTQYF,TGCGCCAGCAGCTTGGAAGGCAGGTCTAGCACAGATACGCAGTATTTT
TRBV19,NA,TRBJ1-6,NA,CASSIGGLDSPLHF,TGTGCCAGTAGTATTGGGGGACTCGATTCACCCCTCCACTTT
TRBV7-3,TRBD2,TRBJ2-1,NA,CASSSQPGGSYEQFF,TGTGCCAGCAGCTCCCAACCGGGAGGGAGTTATGAGCAGTTCTTC
TRBV10-1,TRBD1,TRBJ1-1,NA,CASSDGTGGKCRTEAFF,TGCGCCAGCAGTGACGGGACAGGGGGCAAATGTCGCACTGAAGCTTTCTTT
TRBV28,NA,TRBJ1-1,NA,CASSRQVNTEAFF,TGTGCCAGCAGTCGACAGGTGAACACTGAAGCTTTCTTT
TRBV7-9,TRBD1,TRBJ1-4,once,CASSLADRVPEKLFF,TGTGCCAGCAGCTTAGCCGACAGGGTTCCTGAAAAACTGTTTTTT
TRBV3-1/TRBV3-2,TRBD1,TRBJ1-2,NA,CASSQGDRGGYGYTF,TGTGCCAGCAGCCAAGGGGACAGGGGTGGTTATGGCTACACCTTC
TRBV7-9,TRBD1,TRBJ1-6,NA,CASSKGQDNSPLHF,TGTGCCAGCAGCAAGGGACAGGATAATTCACCCCTCCACTTT
TRBV9,NA,TRBJ2-3,NA,CASSVDSGKSGTQYF,TGTGCCAGCAGCGTCGATTCAGGGAAAAGTGGTACGCAGTATTTT
TRBV14,NA,TRBJ2-7,NA,CATHPPGMYGPGNEQYF,TGTGCCACTCACCCCCCCGGGATGTACGGACCCGGGAACGAGCAGTACTTC
TRBV2,NA,TRBJ2-7,NA,CAGGTEYYEQYF,TGTGCAGGCGGGACGGAATACTACGAGCAGTACTTC
TRBV2,NA,TRBJ2-5,NA,CASSTGVSRAGKETQYF,TGTGCCAGCAGTACCGGCGTTAGTAGGGCTGGAAAAGAGACCCAGTACTTC
TRBV3-1/TRBV3-2,TRBD1,TRBJ2-7,NA,CASSQAGGLGEQYF,TGTGCCAGCAGCCAGGCAGGGGGTCTCGGCGAGCAGTACTTC
TRBV28,TRBD2,TRBJ2-5,NA,CASKQTGTSGGGTETQYF,TGTGCCAGCAAACAGACCGGGACTAGCGGAGGGGGGACAGAGACCCAGTACTTC
TRBV7-2,NA,TRBJ2-7,NA,CASSLQGPLEQYF,TGTGCCAGCAGCTTACAGGGCCCTCTCGAGCAGTACTTC
TRBV28,TRBD2,TRBJ2-2,NA,CASNSGGAGELFF,TGTGCCAGCAACAGCGGGGGAGCCGGGGAGCTGTTTTTT
TRBV7-9,TRBD1,TRBJ1-1,once,CASSFGQGGMNTEAFF,TGTGCCAGCAGCTTTGGACAGGGGGGGATGAACACTGAAGCTTTCTTT